This is a list of T cell receptor beta chains from one sample in a study of blood T cell repertoires in COVID-19. Profiling relied on immunoSEQ multiplex PCR, and the TCRdb table lists in-frame clones only, not all of them. This table holds under 250,000 clones, approximately 85% found once. Sample: peripheral blood. The source is a woman in her 70s with COVID-19, enrolled during active disease. CDR3s include the opening cysteine and the closing phenylalanine or tryptophan. The D gene is left open where the match is weak. The size entry is marked missing in some rows and otherwise reads once, few, many or a size class.

CDR3nt	CDR3aa	v_gene	abundance	d_gene	j_gene
TGTGCCAGCAGTCCACCCCGGGGTAACACCGGGGAGCTGTTTTTT	CASSPPRGNTGELFF	TRBV28	once	-	TRBJ2-2
TGTGCCAGCAGCTTAGGGTGGGGTACAGGGGGATACATTGAGCAGTTCTTC	CASSLGWGTGGYIEQFF	TRBV7-2	-	TRBD1	TRBJ2-1
TGTGCCAGCAGCTTAGATCTGGCAGTCCTCACCGAACAGTACTTC	CASSLDLAVLTEQYF	TRBV7-9	-	-	TRBJ2-4
TGTGCCAGCAGCCTCAGAGACGGGTACGAGCAGTACTTC	CASSLRDGYEQYF	TRBV7-3	-	-	TRBJ2-7
TGTGCCAGCAGTTATTCTTTCGGTCAAGAGACCCAGTACTTC	CASSYSFGQETQYF	TRBV6-5	-	-	TRBJ2-5
TGTGCCAGCAGTGCAGGGGGCGGGGAGACCCAGTACTTC	CASSAGGGETQYF	TRBV2	-	TRBD1	TRBJ2-5
TGTGCCAGCGGTCCGGGACTAATCACAGATACGCAGTATTTT	CASGPGLITDTQYF	TRBV7-3	-	TRBD2	TRBJ2-3
TGTGCCAGCAGCCAATTGGGAAGGGGGACTGGAAACACCATATATTTT	CASSQLGRGTGNTIYF	TRBV14	-	-	TRBJ1-3
TGTGCCAGCAGCTTGGCCCCCAACTTCTATGGCTACACCTTC	CASSLAPNFYGYTF	TRBV5-5	-	-	TRBJ1-2
TGCGCCAGCAGCTTGATGGGGGACAGGGTTACTGAAGCTTTCTTT	CASSLMGDRVTEAFF	TRBV5-1	-	TRBD1	TRBJ1-1
TGTGCCAGCAGCTTAAACCCCAGGGGGGGCTACACCTTC	CASSLNPRGGYTF	TRBV7-2	-	TRBD1	TRBJ1-2
TGTGCCAGCAGTGAAAGGTCCTCTTCCCCGGGGAAACTGTTTTTT	CASSERSSSPGKLFF	TRBV6-1	-	-	TRBJ1-4
TGTGCCAGCAGCTCTTACACGATTGGAAACACCATATATTTT	CASSSYTIGNTIYF	TRBV11-3	-	-	TRBJ1-3
TGTGCCAGCAGCTTCGGGACTAGCGGGAGGGGGAATGAGCAGTTCTTC	CASSFGTSGRGNEQFF	TRBV5-4	-	TRBD2	TRBJ2-1
TGTGCCAGCAGCGAGACGCGGATCGGAGAGACCCAGTACTTC	CASSETRIGETQYF	TRBV5-4	-	-	TRBJ2-5
TGTGCCAGCAGCCAAACAGGATCCTACGAGCAGTACTTC	CASSQTGSYEQYF	TRBV5-4	-	-	TRBJ2-7
TGTGCCAGCAGCCCAGACAGGGTCTCTGGGGCCAACGTCCTGACTTTC	CASSPDRVSGANVLTF	TRBV11-2	-	TRBD1	TRBJ2-6
TGCGCCAGCAGCTTGGTGGCTAGCGGGACAGAGACCCAGTACTTC	CASSLVASGTETQYF	TRBV5-1	once	TRBD2	TRBJ2-5
TGTGCCAGCAGCGCACAGGTACCCTCCTACGAGCAGTACTTC	CASSAQVPSYEQYF	TRBV11-3	-	-	TRBJ2-7
TGCGCCAGCAGCCAGAGGGAACAGGGAACCTACAATGAGCAGTTCTTC	CASSQREQGTYNEQFF	TRBV4-1	-	-	TRBJ2-1
TGTGCCAGCAGCTTAGCGTGGACAGGGTCCTACGAGCAGTACTTC	CASSLAWTGSYEQYF	TRBV7-8	-	TRBD1	TRBJ2-7
TGTGCCACCAGTGATCCAAGCTTCCCTGAAGCTTTCTTT	CATSDPSFPEAFF	TRBV24-1	once	-	TRBJ1-1
TGTGCCAGCAGCTTAGGGACAGGGACTTCACCCCTCCACTTT	CASSLGTGTSPLHF	TRBV7-2	-	TRBD1	TRBJ1-6
TGTGCCAGTAGTACCCACCGGACAGGGCCCCCCTACGAGCAGTACTTC	CASSTHRTGPPYEQYF	TRBV19	-	TRBD1	TRBJ2-7
TGTGCCACCAGCAGCGGCCAGGGTTATGGCTACACCTTC	CATSSGQGYGYTF	TRBV15	-	-	TRBJ1-2
TGTGCCTCGACCCGACAAGGCTATGGCTACACCTTC	CASTRQGYGYTF	TRBV30	-	-	TRBJ1-2
TGCGCCAGCAGCCAAGATCCGGGACAGGGTAGCGAGCAGTACTTC	CASSQDPGQGSEQYF	TRBV4-3	-	TRBD1	TRBJ2-7
TGTGCCAGCAGTCTGGACATAGGGGCCTACGAGCAGTACTTC	CASSLDIGAYEQYF	TRBV6-6	-	-	TRBJ2-7
TGTGCCAGCAGAACCACAACGGGACACTCCTACGAGCAGTACTTC	CASRTTTGHSYEQYF	TRBV7-8	-	-	TRBJ2-7
TGTGCCTGTTCAGAAAACACCATATATTTT	CACSENTIYF	TRBV7-6	-	-	TRBJ1-3
TGTGCCAGCAGCGTCACCGGGGACTATGGCTACACCTTC	CASSVTGDYGYTF	TRBV9	-	-	TRBJ1-2
TGCAGCGTTGGGGACAGGGCCTACGAGCAGTACTTC	CSVGDRAYEQYF	TRBV29-1	once	TRBD1	TRBJ2-7
TGCGCCAGCAGCTCAATCGCCGGTAATTCACCCCTCCACTTT	CASSSIAGNSPLHF	TRBV5-1	-	-	TRBJ1-6
TGTGCCAGCTCACCGCGGGAGGGGGACTCCTACGAGCAGTACTTC	CASSPREGDSYEQYF	TRBV18	-	TRBD2	TRBJ2-7
TGTGCCAGCAGCCAAGATTGGGTGGGGCAGGGCTACACCTTC	CASSQDWVGQGYTF	TRBV4-2	-	-	TRBJ1-2
TGCGCCAGCAGCCAGAATAGCGGGAGGGCCAGGGAGCAGTACTTC	CASSQNSGRAREQYF	TRBV4-3	few	TRBD2	TRBJ2-7
TGTGCCATCAGCGATTCCTCCAAGGGAGCCCAAGAGACCCAGTACTTC	CAISDSSKGAQETQYF	TRBV10-3	-	-	TRBJ2-5
TGTGCCAGCAGCTTAGAGGGGACTAGCCCCAATGAGCAGTTCTTC	CASSLEGTSPNEQFF	TRBV11-3	-	TRBD2	TRBJ2-1
TGCGCCAGCAGCTTGGTCCTAGCGGGGGAGCAGTTCTTC	CASSLVLAGEQFF	TRBV5-1	-	TRBD2	TRBJ2-1
TGTGCCAGCAGCTTAGATATCAGCTCAGTAGCGGGAGAGGGCTCCTACGAGCAGTACTTC	CASSLDISSVAGEGSYEQYF	TRBV11-3	-	TRBD2	TRBJ2-7
TGTGCCAGCAGCCGAACTTACGAGCAGTACTTC	CASSRTYEQYF	TRBV7-2	-	-	TRBJ2-7
TGTGCCAGCAGCCCACAGGGATCGAACACCGGGGAGCTGTTTTTT	CASSPQGSNTGELFF	TRBV9	once	-	TRBJ2-2
TGTGCCAGCAGTTACTACCCTCGCAGGGAACAGGGCGGGGAGCTGTTTTTT	CASSYYPRREQGGELFF	TRBV6-2/TRBV6-3	few	-	TRBJ2-2
TGTGCCAGCAGTCTGGACAGATCCTACGAGCAGTACTTC	CASSLDRSYEQYF	TRBV6-2/TRBV6-3	-	-	TRBJ2-7
TGTGCCAGCAGGTACGGGGTAAGCGGCACTGAAGCTTTCTTT	CASRYGVSGTEAFF	TRBV7-2	-	-	TRBJ1-1
TGTGCCAGCAGTCAACAGGGTAATGAGCAGTTCTTC	CASSQQGNEQFF	TRBV11-2	once	-	TRBJ2-1